This T cell receptor (beta chain) was sequenced during a study of shared clonotypes between healthy human individuals. The table came from immunoSEQ multiplex PCR; TCRdb's copy has only in-frame clones and leaves some out. The sample has some 2.1 million clones; about 94% are singletons. With respect to this clone: The sample contains more than one DNA sequence encoding this CDR3.

Selected positively for CCR7 and CD45RO-negative, naive CD8 cells excluded terminally differentiated effector memory CD45RA+ cells. The length of the CDR3 is 13 residues. Deletions cut 3 bases from V and 3 bases from J, with 10 bases between. CDR1 is SGHRS and CDR2 is YFSETQ in the germline V gene. Input material: naive CD8+ T cells sorted from blood. The receptor comes from a man between 18 and 35 years old in good health. The chain is built from TRBV5-1 and TRBJ2-7; TRBD1 is a possible D gene (5 bases). DNA of the CDR3: TGCGCCAGCAGCTGGGGCCCGAGCTACGAGCAGTACTTC. Translated: CASSWGPSYEQYF.